The text below deals with one TCR beta chain. What it binds is unknown. This specimen belongs to a study of graft-versus-host responses after intestinal transplantation. Overall study context: All recipients were transplanted with multivisceral, liver-intestinal, or isolated intestinal grafts. Study-wide findings and caveats: HvG clone declines early post-transplant were associated with peak circulating GvH levels.

Produced via immunoSEQ multiplex PCR; TCRdb's table is partial and in-frame only. Seen here are 25,000 to 35,000 clones, 85% to 95% observed once, and the top ten hold 0.6% to 0.75%. After removal of 5 bases from V and 2 bases from J, the junction contained 5 bases not matched to a gene. In germline, CDR1 is MNHEY, CDR2 SVGAGI. This CDR3 comprises 15 residues. Sequencing was performed on PBMCs, taken about 65 days after intestinal transplant. This chain links TRBV6-5 with TRBJ2-3; 9 bases match TRBD1. The sequence derives from a human patient who received an intestinal transplant, so some T cells may come from the graft donor. CDR3 coding DNA: TGTGCCAGCAGTCGACAGGGGGACTTCACAGATACGCAGTATTTT. Amino acids: CASSRQGDFTDTQYF.